The rows below give T cell receptor beta chains drawn from one sample of a study of CD8+ T cells in alopecia areata. Profiled with immunoSEQ multiplex PCR; TCRdb holds only in-frame clones, not every one. The data contain over 150,000 clones, 50% to 60% of them singletons. The material sequenced was CD4+ T cells sorted from blood, taken at week 4, from a patient treated with tofacitinib. These receptors were collected from a human donor with alopecia areata. Both conserved end residues are part of each CDR3. Fields, in order: CDR3 length, clone size, D gene, V gene, J gene, CDR3 DNA, CDR3 protein. The D gene is left open where the match is weak. Rows may omit the clone size; those that give it use once, few, many or a size class.

length: 15; size: few; D: -; V: TRBV29-1; J: TRBJ1-5; DNA: TGCAGCGTTGCGGTGAAGGCAGGGATGGGTCAGCCCCAGCATTTT; CDR3: CSVAVKAGMGQPQHF
length: 13; size: -; D: -; V: TRBV25-1; J: TRBJ2-7; DNA: TGTGCCAGCAGTGACCAGAACTACTACGAGCAGTACTTC; CDR3: CASSDQNYYEQYF
length: 14; size: -; D: -; V: TRBV25-1; J: TRBJ1-1; DNA: TGTGCCAGCAGTGAGACGGGGAGGGGCACTGAAGCTTTCTTT; CDR3: CASSETGRGTEAFF
length: 14; size: few; D: -; V: TRBV6-1; J: TRBJ2-5; DNA: TGTGCCAGCAGTGAAGCGGCCCTCCGCGAGACCCAGTACTTC; CDR3: CASSEAALRETQYF
length: 16; size: -; D: -; V: TRBV14; J: TRBJ2-1; DNA: TGTGCCAGCAGCCATACTACAGGGCACGTCTACAATGAGCAGTTCTTC; CDR3: CASSHTTGHVYNEQFF
length: 15; size: few; D: -; V: TRBV10-3; J: TRBJ1-1; DNA: TGTGCCATCAGGGAAACAGGCGGACCGAACACTGAAGCTTTCTTT; CDR3: CAIRETGGPNTEAFF
length: 16; size: -; D: TRBD1; V: TRBV4-3; J: TRBJ1-1; DNA: TGCGCCAGCAGCCTAGGGGACAGGCTCCAGGAGACTGAAGCTTTCTTT; CDR3: CASSLGDRLQETEAFF
length: 12; size: -; D: -; V: TRBV29-1; J: TRBJ1-1; DNA: TGCAGCGTTGGAGGGGGGAACACTGAAGCTTTCTTT; CDR3: CSVGGGNTEAFF
length: 12; size: -; D: -; V: TRBV6-5; J: TRBJ2-1; DNA: TGTGCCAGCAGTCGGGATCCGGGGCCGGAATTCTTC; CDR3: CASSRDPGPEFF
length: 13; size: few; D: TRBD2; V: TRBV25-1; J: TRBJ2-1; DNA: TGTGCCAGCACCCGCGGGGGCTACAATGAGCAGTTCTTC; CDR3: CASTRGGYNEQFF
length: 13; size: -; D: -; V: TRBV30; J: TRBJ1-6; DNA: TGTGCCTGGAGTGTACGGGGGGATTCACCCCTCCACTTT; CDR3: CAWSVRGDSPLHF
length: 13; size: -; D: -; V: TRBV30; J: TRBJ1-1; DNA: TGTGCCTGGAGTGTAAGCAGGGCCACTGAAGCTTTCTTT; CDR3: CAWSVSRATEAFF
length: 11; size: once; D: -; V: TRBV29-1; J: TRBJ2-5; DNA: TGCAGCGTTGAGTGGAAAGGGGCCCAGTACTTC; CDR3: CSVEWKGAQYF
length: 14; size: -; D: -; V: TRBV30; J: TRBJ1-2; DNA: TGTGCCTGGAGTGTGTGGCAGGGATCCTATGGCTACACCTTC; CDR3: CAWSVWQGSYGYTF
length: 11; size: few; D: -; V: TRBV5-1; J: TRBJ2-7; DNA: TGCGCCAGCAGCTTGGACAGGGAGCAGTACTTC; CDR3: CASSLDREQYF
length: 13; size: -; D: -; V: TRBV7-9; J: TRBJ1-1; DNA: TGTGCCAGCAGCTTAGCGTCGTCGGCTGTAGCTTTCTTT; CDR3: CASSLASSAVAFF
length: 16; size: few; D: -; V: TRBV27; J: TRBJ2-5; DNA: TGTGCCAGCAGTTACAAAAATCGGACTACCCAAGAGACCCAGTACTTC; CDR3: CASSYKNRTTQETQYF
length: 15; size: -; D: -; V: TRBV6-5; J: TRBJ2-2; DNA: TGTGCCAGCAGTTTGGACACCCCGAACACCGGGGAGCTGTTTTTT; CDR3: CASSLDTPNTGELFF
length: 17; size: few; D: TRBD1; V: TRBV10-3; J: TRBJ1-5; DNA: TGTGCCATCAGTGAGTCGAGGGGGACAGGGGGGAATCAGCCCCAGCATTTT; CDR3: CAISESRGTGGNQPQHF
length: 15; size: -; D: TRBD1; V: TRBV18; J: TRBJ2-1; DNA: TGTGCCAGCTCAACGAGGACAGGAGACTACAATGAGCAGTTCTTC; CDR3: CASSTRTGDYNEQFF
length: 14; size: -; D: -; V: TRBV30; J: TRBJ1-2; DNA: TGTGCCTGGAGTGTACGAGGACAGATCTATGGCTACACCTTC; CDR3: CAWSVRGQIYGYTF
length: 15; size: -; D: -; V: TRBV11-2; J: TRBJ2-2; DNA: TGTGCCAGCAGCTTAGATACTAGGGGTACCGGGGAGCTGTTTTTT; CDR3: CASSLDTRGTGELFF
length: 15; size: -; D: -; V: TRBV30; J: TRBJ2-3; DNA: TGTGCCCAAAGGAAGGGGAGGCCTAGCACAGATACGCAGTATTTT; CDR3: CAQRKGRPSTDTQYF